Each of the 28 T cell receptor beta chains below was sequenced from the same sample in a study of CD8+CD57+ T cells in acquired aplastic anemia. CD8+CD57+ cell expansion had been shown by flow cytometry in patients chosen for sequencing. The study profiled TCR beta VDJ and CDR3 using genomic DNA as template. Using its own MiXCR run on the reads, TCRdb lists one record per CDR3 protein. The sample records 170,000 or so distinct CDR3 sequences, about 60% being singletons. The sample consisted of sorted CD4+, CD8+, or CD8+CD57+ T cells (not recorded which) from PBMCs. The receptor set was obtained from a human donor with aplastic anemia.

The chain has TRBV9 and TRBJ1-1; 9 bases fit TRBD1. This CDR3 region has 17 residues. From germline, CDR1 is SGDLS and CDR2 YYNGEE. The V segment lost 0 bases and the J segment 4 bases; nucleotides outside the gene matches: 10. CDR3 region: CASSVVTGGLRGTEAFF. The CDR3 bases are TGTGCCAGCAGCGTAGTGACAGGGGGGCTAAGGGGCACTGAAGCTTTCTTT.

This chain uses TRBV7-4 with TRBJ2-2; D may match TRBD1 or TRBD2 (5 bases each). Germline-derived CDR1 and CDR2 are SGHVT and SQSDAQ. CDR3 size: 15 residues. Trimming stripped 7 bases from V and 7 bases from J, with 19 bases between. As DNA, the CDR3 is TGTGCCAGCATTCTCCGGGAAGGGACGGTCGGGGAGCTGTTTTTT. It yields the protein CASILREGTVGELFF.

The chain recombines TRBV29-1 with TRBJ2-5; 10 positions agree with TRBD2. The CDR3 totals 14 residues. Germline V gene lookup returns CDR1 SQVTM and CDR2 ANQGSEA. With V trimmed by 7 bases and J by 1 base, 6 bases remained unmatched. The CDR3 bases are TGCAGCGGATCTAGCGGGAGCTCCCAAGAGACCCAGTACTTC. Translating it yields CSGSSGSSQETQYF.

This clonotype was picked up one time. The gene calls are TRBV7-9 and TRBJ1-5; D is perhaps TRBD1 (6 bases). Germline-derived CDR1 and CDR2 are SEHNR and FQNEAQ (reference sequence). Between the trimmed V and J ends, which lost 3 bases and 2 bases, there was a span of 11 bases. The CDR3 length is 15 residues. This CDR3 reads CASSLGAERNQPQHF. For the CDR3, the DNA is TGTGCCAGCAGCTTGGGGGCGGAACGCAATCAGCCCCAGCATTTT.

This chain uses TRBV15 with TRBJ1-1; 8 positions match TRBD1. V lost 0 bases, J lost 1 base, and 4 bases stayed unmatched. The CDR3 has 16 amino acids. Per germline, CDR1 LNHNV and CDR2 YYDKDF (reference sequence). CDR3 amino acids: CATSRDRGLGNTEAFF. CDR3 nucleotide sequence: TGTGCCACCAGCAGAGACAGGGGGCTGGGGAACACTGAAGCTTTCTTT.

V usage is TRBV7-3 and J usage is TRBJ2-3, with 7 bases matching TRBD2. The CDR3 is made up of 15 amino acids. V lost 2 bases, J lost 2 bases, and 4 bases stayed unmatched. Germline lookup yields CDR1 SGHTA and CDR2 FQGTGA. The CDR3 sequence: CASSLGGGYTDTQYF. DNA of the CDR3: TGTGCCAGCAGCTTAGGGGGGGGATACACAGATACGCAGTATTTT.

V gene TRBV7-8 combines with J gene TRBJ1-3; no clear D gene. This CDR3 is 16 amino acids long. Trimming took off 3 bases at V and 4 bases at J, with 16 bases between the two ends. Germline CDR1 SGHVS, CDR2 FQNEAQ. CDR3 DNA sequence: TGTGCCAGCAGCTTGGGAAAGAGGAGGCCCGGAAACACCATATATTTT. Translation gives CASSLGKRRPGNTIYF.

The genes are TRBV10-1 and TRBJ2-3; maybe TRBD2 (5 bases). The V gene's germline CDR1 is WNHNN and CDR2 SYGVQD (reference sequence). The CDR3 is made up of 15 amino acids. Trimming removed 3 bases from V and 0 bases from J, with 10 bases in between. The CDR3 reads CASSEASGSTDTQYF. Here the CDR3 DNA reads TGCGCCAGCAGTGAAGCGAGCGGTAGCACAGATACGCAGTATTTT.

The chain links TRBV19 to TRBJ2-2; TRBD1 matches 11 bases. The CDR3 has 17 residues. Trimming took 3 bases from V and 6 from J; bases not matched to a gene: 9. Germline V gene data show CDR1 as LNHDA and CDR2 as SQIVND (reference sequence). CDR3 nucleotide sequence: TGTGCCAGTAGTATCCTGGGGACAGGGGGAATGGCCGGGGAGCTGTTTTTT. This sequence encodes CASSILGTGGMAGELFF.

With respect to this clonotype: One end of the junction does not line up with germline, which may come from a read error. The chain carries TRBV7-7 and TRBJ2-5, with D possibly matching TRBD2 (5 bases). CDR3 length: 15 amino acids. The germline gives CDR1 SSHAT, CDR2 FNYEAQ (reference sequence). CDR3 nucleotides: TGTGCTAGCAGCTTAGATGGACTGGGCCAAGAGACCCAGTACTTC. Translating gives CASSLDGLGQETQYF.

This chain connects TRBV10-3 to TRBJ1-1; D is ambiguous. This CDR3 comprises 12 residues. Germline V gene lookup returns CDR1 ENHRY and CDR2 SYGVKD. V was clipped by 4 bases and J by 5 bases, with 8 bases between them. Here the CDR3 reads CAISGLGTEAFF. CDR3 nucleotide sequence: TGTGCCATCAGTGGGCTGGGGACTGAAGCTTTCTTT.

Many counts were recorded for this clonotype. V gene TRBV12-3 or TRBV12-4 combines with J gene TRBJ1-2; 9 bases are shared with TRBD1. The junction had 11 bases not matched to a gene; V was cut back by 5 bases and J by 4 bases. This CDR3 comprises 16 residues. In nucleotides, the CDR3 is TGTGCCAGCAGTCCGGGACAGGGTGAAGGTCTCTATGGCTACACCTTC. It yields the protein CASSPGQGEGLYGYTF.

There are many counts of this clonotype. J is TRBJ1-2 and V is TRBV20-1; D is perhaps TRBD1 (6 bases). V lost 7 bases and J lost 7, with 16 bases in between. The germline V gene has CDR1 DFQATT and CDR2 SNEGSKA (reference sequence). CDR3 size: 12 residues. CDR3 sequence (DNA): TGCAGTGTTCTCGGCAAGGGGGGTGGCTACACCTTC. This sequence encodes CSVLGKGGGYTF.

This rearrangement joins TRBV5-1 to TRBJ2-3; D is possibly TRBD1 (7 bases). This CDR3 contains 14 residues. Germline V gene lookup returns CDR1 SGHRS and CDR2 YFSETQ. V lost 4 bases and J 6 bases, leaving 15 bases between the germline ends. CDR3: CASSPRQGLDTQYF. DNA of the CDR3: TGCGCCAGCAGCCCCCGACAGGGACTTGATACGCAGTATTTT.

A remark on this clonotype: A much larger clonotype is one base distant, so this may be a read error. The chain has TRBV5-4 and TRBJ2-5, with 7 positions matching TRBD2. This CDR3 has 17 amino acids. The V gene's germline CDR1 is SGHNT and CDR2 YYREEE (reference sequence). V was clipped by 0 bases and J by 5 bases; unmatched bases: 13. In DNA form, the CDR3 reads TGTGCCAGCAGCTTGGCAGCGGGGCGACAGCCCTTGGAGACCCAGTACTTC. It is translated as CASSLAAGRQPLETQYF.

Worth noting for this clonotype: Germline is not matched at one junction end, which may reflect a read error. The chain is built from TRBV5-1 and TRBJ1-2, with 7 bases matching TRBD1. Germline V lookup: CDR1 SGHRS, CDR2 YFSETQ. CDR3 length equals 16 residues. The CDR3 region is CGSSLSGTEANYGYTF. The CDR3 DNA reads as TGCGGCAGCAGCTTATCCGGGACAGAAGCTAACTATGGCTACACCTTC.

This clonotype was found a few times. The rearrangement uses TRBV7-8 and TRBJ1-5; D is perhaps TRBD1 (5 bases). In germline, CDR1 is SGHVS, CDR2 FQNEAQ. Between the trimmed V and J ends, which lost 1 base and 6 bases, there was a span of 16 bases. The CDR3 consists of 16 residues. CDR3 coding DNA: TGTGCCAGCAGCTTAGACGGGGCAGGGAGGAGTCAGCCCCAGCATTTT. This codes for CASSLDGAGRSQPQHF.

This sequence joins TRBV10-3 and TRBJ2-7; D not certain. Germline assignment: CDR1 ENHRY and CDR2 SYGVKD. This CDR3 comprises 12 residues. Trimming pared 3 bases from V and 3 bases from J, leaving 6 bases between. The CDR3 DNA follows: TGTGCCATCAGTGAAACGGGCTACGAGCAGTACTTC. Amino acids: CAISETGYEQYF.

The J gene is TRBJ1-1, the V gene TRBV24-1; D call uncertain. Between the trimmed V and J ends, which lost 10 bases and 2 bases, there was a span of 13 bases. Germline lookup yields CDR1 KGHDR and CDR2 SFDVKD. The CDR3 is 13 residues long. This CDR3 is CATQRQYNTEAFF. CDR3 nucleotides: TGTGCCACTCAACGTCAGTATAACACTGAAGCTTTCTTT.

The V call is TRBV6-1, the J call TRBJ2-7; D ambiguous. Germline lookup yields CDR1 MNHNS and CDR2 SASEGT. This CDR3 contains 12 residues. Here the CDR3 DNA reads TGTGCGAGCGACGGCGCCACCTACGAGCAGTACTTC. Translating gives CASDGATYEQYF.

The chain joins TRBV19 to TRBJ1-2; 9 nucleotides agree with TRBD1. The CDR3 is 14 residues long. CDR1 is LNHDA, CDR2 SQIVND, per germline (reference sequence). The V and J ends lost 7 bases and 7 bases, in that order; junction bases with no gene match: 10. CDR3 nucleotides: TGTGCCAGTACGCCGACAGGGGGGATTAGTGGCTACACCTTC. Translation: CASTPTGGISGYTF.

V usage is TRBV7-8 and J usage is TRBJ2-1; D remains unclear. CDR1 and CDR2 (germline): SGHVS, FQNEAQ. Trimming removed 11 bases at V and 8 bases at J, with 16 bases between. The CDR3 length is 12 residues. The CDR3 here is CASRGRFDEQFF. DNA of the CDR3: TGTGCCTCCCGCGGCCGGTTCGATGAGCAGTTCTTC.

This clonotype has at least ten counts. This chain links TRBV12-5 with TRBJ2-7; D might be TRBD2 (7 bases). Germline V gives CDR1 LGHNT, CDR2 FRNRAP. V lost 3 bases and J lost 7, with 10 bases in between. The CDR3 is 12 amino acids. In nucleotides, the CDR3 is TGTGCTAGTGGTTTCGGGGGGCGGGAGCAGTACTTC. Translating it yields CASGFGGREQYF.

This clonotype was observed at least ten times. The chain links TRBV6-5 to TRBJ2-7, with D hard to call. Germline V gives CDR1 MNHEY, CDR2 SVGAGI. The CDR3 has 12 amino acids. The germline V and J ends were trimmed by 5 bases and 5 bases, with 10 bases remaining between them. CDR3 DNA: TGTGCCAGCAGTCAGATACGTCACGAGCAGTACTTC. It specifies CASSQIRHEQYF.

About this clonotype itself: A much more abundant neighbour one base away suggests this may be a read error. The rearrangement links TRBV7-2 to TRBJ1-1; no clear D gene. CDR3 length: 12 residues. Germline assignment: CDR1 SGHTA and CDR2 FQGNSA. V lost 3 bases and J lost 5, with 7 bases in between. The CDR3 DNA is TGTGCCAGCAGCTTCGGACCGACTGAAGCTTTCTTT. Encoded protein: CASSFGPTEAFF.

V is TRBV15 and J is TRBJ1-6; D is possibly TRBD1 (5 bases). V lost 1 base and J 11 bases, leaving 9 bases between the germline ends. CDR1 LNHNV and CDR2 YYDKDF come from the germline V gene (reference sequence). This CDR3 is built from 13 residues. The CDR3 loop reads CATSRGWGTPLHF. The CDR3, as DNA: TGTGCCACCAGCAGAGGATGGGGGACACCCCTCCACTTT.

The rearrangement uses TRBV20-1 and TRBJ2-2; no clear D gene. V was trimmed by 3 bases and J by 3 bases, leaving 14 bases between them. The V gene's germline CDR1 is DFQATT and CDR2 SNEGSKA (reference sequence). The CDR3 is made up of 15 amino acids. Here the CDR3 DNA reads TGCAGTGCTAGGTATTCGGCAGACTACACCGGGGAGCTGTTTTTT. It yields the protein CSARYSADYTGELFF.

This clonotype was recorded only once. This rearrangement joins TRBV5-1 to TRBJ1-1; 7 bases map to TRBD1. The V and J ends lost 0 bases and 5 bases, in that order; junction bases with no gene match: 13. The CDR3 totals 17 residues. Germline V lookup: CDR1 SGHRS, CDR2 YFSETQ. CDR3 residues: CASSLAQGEGGETEAFF. CDR3 sequence (DNA): TGCGCCAGCAGCTTGGCGCAGGGGGAGGGAGGGGAGACTGAAGCTTTCTTT.